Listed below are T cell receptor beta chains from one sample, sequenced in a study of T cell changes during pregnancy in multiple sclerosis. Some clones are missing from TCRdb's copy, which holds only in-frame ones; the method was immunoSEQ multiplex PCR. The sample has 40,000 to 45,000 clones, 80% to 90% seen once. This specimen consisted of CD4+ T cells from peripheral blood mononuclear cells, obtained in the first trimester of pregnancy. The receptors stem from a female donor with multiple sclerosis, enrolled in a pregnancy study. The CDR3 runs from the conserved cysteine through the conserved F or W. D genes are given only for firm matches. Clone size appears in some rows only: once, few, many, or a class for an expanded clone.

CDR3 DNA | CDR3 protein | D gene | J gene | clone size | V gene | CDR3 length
TGTGCCAGCAGCTCGAGACAGGGGAATTCACCCCTCCACTTT | CASSSRQGNSPLHF | TRBD1 | TRBJ1-6 | NA | TRBV7-3 | 14
TGTGCCAGCTCACCACCCTGGGAAAAACGGGGCGAGCAGTACTTC | CASSPPWEKRGEQYF | NA | TRBJ2-7 | NA | TRBV18 | 15
TGTGCCAGTAGTTCCGCGCCAGGGACAGGGGTTAAGGTCACTGAAGCTTTCTTT | CASSSAPGTGVKVTEAFF | TRBD1 | TRBJ1-1 | NA | TRBV19 | 18
TGTGCCAGCAGTTTTGCAGGGGGAGAGACCCAGTACTTC | CASSFAGGETQYF | TRBD1 | TRBJ2-5 | NA | TRBV25-1 | 13
TGTGCTAGTGGTTACGGGGCTTTCTTT | CASGYGAFF | NA | TRBJ1-1 | NA | TRBV12-5 | 9
TGTGCCAGTAGTAACTGGCAGGACAATGAGCAGTTCTTC | CASSNWQDNEQFF | NA | TRBJ2-1 | NA | TRBV19 | 13
TGTGCCAGCAGTTACTCTCGACAGGGGGCAAGCGAGCAGTACTTC | CASSYSRQGASEQYF | TRBD1 | TRBJ2-7 | once | TRBV6-5 | 15
TGTGCCAGCAGCCCGGGACAGGCGACCGGGGAGCTGTTTTTT | CASSPGQATGELFF | TRBD1 | TRBJ2-2 | NA | TRBV7-9 | 14
TGCGCCAGCAGCCAAGCTACAGGGGGGTGGGGGTCCTACGAGCAGTACTTC | CASSQATGGWGSYEQYF | TRBD1 | TRBJ2-7 | once | TRBV4-3 | 17
TGTGCCAGCAGTCCCAAGGCGGGGGGGACCGGGACTAGTTTACAGACCCAGTACTTC | CASSPKAGGTGTSLQTQYF | TRBD2 | TRBJ2-5 | NA | TRBV2 | 19
TGTGCCAGCAGCCCAATCCCGGGAGCCCGGTCGGGAAACACCATATATTTT | CASSPIPGARSGNTIYF | NA | TRBJ1-3 | NA | TRBV5-6 | 17
TGTGCCAGCAGCCCCCTTTCGGCGGGGAGAGAGACCCAGTACTTC | CASSPLSAGRETQYF | NA | TRBJ2-5 | NA | TRBV7-2 | 15
TGCGCCAGCAGCTTGGTCCCAGGCTCAGCGAACACTGAAGCTTTCTTT | CASSLVPGSANTEAFF | NA | TRBJ1-1 | NA | TRBV5-1 | 16
TGCAGCGTTGACTCGGGACTAGCGGGAGGGCAGCGGGAGCAGTTCTTC | CSVDSGLAGGQREQFF | TRBD2 | TRBJ2-1 | once | TRBV29-1 | 16
TGTGCCAGCAGTTGGACTGGGGAAGAGACCCAGTACTTC | CASSWTGEETQYF | NA | TRBJ2-5 | NA | TRBV5-4 | 13
TGTGCCAGCAGCTGGGGCGGGGGGGCTGGGTCCAACGAGCAGTACTTC | CASSWGGGAGSNEQYF | TRBD2 | TRBJ2-7 | NA | TRBV5-4 | 16
TGTGCCATCACCCGAGGAAATTCTGGGGCCAACGTCCTGACTTTC | CAITRGNSGANVLTF | NA | TRBJ2-6 | once | TRBV10-3 | 15
TGCGCCAGCAGCATAAAACCGGGACAGAGAGATGAGCAGTTCTTC | CASSIKPGQRDEQFF | TRBD1 | TRBJ2-1 | NA | TRBV4-3 | 15
TGTGCCAGCAGGAGACAGGGGACTAACTATGGCTACACCTTC | CASRRQGTNYGYTF | TRBD1 | TRBJ1-2 | NA | TRBV6-5 | 14
TGCAGTGCGCGGAGTCAAGAGACCCAGTACTTC | CSARSQETQYF | NA | TRBJ2-5 | few | TRBV20-1 | 11
TGTGCCAGCAGTTACGGACAGAATCAGCCCCAGCATTTT | CASSYGQNQPQHF | NA | TRBJ1-5 | few | TRBV6-6 | 13
TGTGCCAGCCATAGGAGGGGCTCGAATGAAAAACTGTTTTTT | CASHRRGSNEKLFF | NA | TRBJ1-4 | NA | TRBV11-2 | 14
TGTGCCAGCAGGGGACAGGGGAACACTGAAGCTTTCTTT | CASRGQGNTEAFF | TRBD1 | TRBJ1-1 | NA | TRBV2 | 13
TGTGCCAGCCAAGAGCAGGGTGGCGCTGGAAACACCATATATTTT | CASQEQGGAGNTIYF | NA | TRBJ1-3 | NA | TRBV7-2 | 15
TGTGCCAGAAGCTCCGCGGGGTTGAACACTGAAGCTTTCTTT | CARSSAGLNTEAFF | NA | TRBJ1-1 | NA | TRBV5-3 | 14
TGTGCCAGCAGCTTCCAACAGGGTGGCTTAGCGGGGAGGTGGCATGAGCAGTTCTTC | CASSFQQGGLAGRWHEQFF | TRBD2 | TRBJ2-1 | NA | TRBV13 | 19
TGTGCCAGCAACCGCCTTGGGGGGGGCGAGCAGTACTTC | CASNRLGGGEQYF | TRBD2 | TRBJ2-7 | NA | TRBV6-5 | 13
TGTGCCATCAGTGAGGGACAGGCCGGAGTCAATCAGCCCCAGCATTTT | CAISEGQAGVNQPQHF | TRBD1 | TRBJ1-5 | NA | TRBV10-3 | 16
TGTGCCAGCAGCCCCTATATGAACACTGAAGCTTTCTTT | CASSPYMNTEAFF | NA | TRBJ1-1 | NA | TRBV7-3 | 13
TGTGCCAGTATTAAACTCCAGGGGGCGGCAAATGAGCAGTTCTTC | CASIKLQGAANEQFF | TRBD1 | TRBJ2-1 | NA | TRBV7-6 | 15
TGTGCCAGCAGTTTGGCGGGAGACGCGACCCAGTACTTC | CASSLAGDATQYF | TRBD2 | TRBJ2-5 | once | TRBV27 | 13
TGTGCCAGTAGGTTAGCGGGCGGTGCTGAGCAGTTCTTC | CASRLAGGAEQFF | TRBD2 | TRBJ2-1 | NA | TRBV19 | 13
TGTGCCTGGAGACGGGGCGGGGGGGCGAAGACCCAGTACTTC | CAWRRGGGAKTQYF | TRBD2 | TRBJ2-5 | once | TRBV30 | 14
TGTGCCAGCAGCCCGACCGACAGGGATCATGAAAAACTGTTTTTT | CASSPTDRDHEKLFF | TRBD1 | TRBJ1-4 | NA | TRBV9 | 15
TGTGCCAGCAGAAGCGCCTACGAGCAGTACTTC | CASRSAYEQYF | NA | TRBJ2-7 | few | TRBV6-5 | 11
TGTGCCAGTAGAGGGACATCTTATAACTATGGCTACACCTTC | CASRGTSYNYGYTF | NA | TRBJ1-2 | NA | TRBV19 | 14
TGTGCTAGTGGTTTGCCTTTCTCGAATGAGCAGTTCTTC | CASGLPFSNEQFF | NA | TRBJ2-1 | NA | TRBV12-5 | 13
TGTGCCAGCAGCTTAGCGAGCTACACCGGGGAGCTGTTTTTT | CASSLASYTGELFF | NA | TRBJ2-2 | NA | TRBV7-8 | 14
TGTGCCAGTAGTATGGAAGACCTTAGCGGGAGCATGTTCTTC | CASSMEDLSGSMFF | TRBD2 | TRBJ2-1 | once | TRBV19 | 14
TGTGCCAGCAGCCATGACAGTTTCGGTCGGATAAATCAGCCCCAGCATTTT | CASSHDSFGRINQPQHF | NA | TRBJ1-5 | once | TRBV28 | 17
TGTGCCAGCAGCACTGACAGGGGGACATATAATTCACCCCTCCACTTT | CASSTDRGTYNSPLHF | TRBD1 | TRBJ1-6 | NA | TRBV11-1 | 16
TGTGCCAGCAGCGCCGGACAGGGGGCCAGGCCCCAGCATTTT | CASSAGQGARPQHF | TRBD1 | TRBJ1-5 | NA | TRBV9 | 14
TGTGCCAGCAGCCTACTAGCGGGGTTCTACAATGAGCAGTTCTTC | CASSLLAGFYNEQFF | TRBD2 | TRBJ2-1 | NA | TRBV6-5 | 15
TGTGCCAGCAGCTTGTTTTCGCGGTCCAATGAGCAGTTCTTC | CASSLFSRSNEQFF | NA | TRBJ2-1 | NA | TRBV5-8 | 14
TGTGCCAGCAGTGAAGCGCGGGGGGCGAGTGGAAACACCATATATTTT | CASSEARGASGNTIYF | NA | TRBJ1-3 | NA | TRBV6-1 | 16
TGCAGCGTGTCCAAGGACAGGCGGGACGAGCAGTACTTC | CSVSKDRRDEQYF | TRBD1 | TRBJ2-7 | NA | TRBV29-1 | 13
TGTGCCAGCAGCTTAACATGGGGACAGGGAAGTACTGAAGCTTTCTTT | CASSLTWGQGSTEAFF | TRBD1 | TRBJ1-1 | NA | TRBV11-3 | 16
TGTGCTAGTGGTTTGGTACTGGGGGCTAGCAATCAGCCCCAGCATTTT | CASGLVLGASNQPQHF | NA | TRBJ1-5 | NA | TRBV12-5 | 16
TGCAGCGTTGACCGGACAGGGGGCACAGACGAGCAGTACTTC | CSVDRTGGTDEQYF | TRBD1 | TRBJ2-7 | NA | TRBV29-1 | 14
TGTGCCTGGAGAAAGACAGGGGTCTATGGCTACACCTTC | CAWRKTGVYGYTF | TRBD1 | TRBJ1-2 | NA | TRBV30 | 13
TGTGCCAGCAGCCAAGTTGTGTGGGAAACGGGGACGCAGTATTTT | CASSQVVWETGTQYF | NA | TRBJ2-3 | NA | TRBV14 | 15
TGTGCCAGCAGCCCCCGGACTAGCGGGGCCGCCTACGAGCAGTACTTC | CASSPRTSGAAYEQYF | TRBD2 | TRBJ2-7 | NA | TRBV7-2 | 16
TGCAGTGTGAGATTCACAGAGACCCAGTACTTC | CSVRFTETQYF | NA | TRBJ2-5 | NA | TRBV20-1 | 11
TGTGCCAGCAGCTGGACTAGCGGGAGCTCCTACAATGAGCAGTTCTTC | CASSWTSGSSYNEQFF | TRBD2 | TRBJ2-1 | NA | TRBV5-4 | 16
TGTGCCTGGAGTCCGAGGTCTACTGCAGGGGGTCATGGCTACACCTTC | CAWSPRSTAGGHGYTF | TRBD1 | TRBJ1-2 | few | TRBV30 | 16
TGCGCCAGCAGCTCTGGACAGCCCAGTAGGGGCTACACCTTC | CASSSGQPSRGYTF | NA | TRBJ1-2 | NA | TRBV5-1 | 14